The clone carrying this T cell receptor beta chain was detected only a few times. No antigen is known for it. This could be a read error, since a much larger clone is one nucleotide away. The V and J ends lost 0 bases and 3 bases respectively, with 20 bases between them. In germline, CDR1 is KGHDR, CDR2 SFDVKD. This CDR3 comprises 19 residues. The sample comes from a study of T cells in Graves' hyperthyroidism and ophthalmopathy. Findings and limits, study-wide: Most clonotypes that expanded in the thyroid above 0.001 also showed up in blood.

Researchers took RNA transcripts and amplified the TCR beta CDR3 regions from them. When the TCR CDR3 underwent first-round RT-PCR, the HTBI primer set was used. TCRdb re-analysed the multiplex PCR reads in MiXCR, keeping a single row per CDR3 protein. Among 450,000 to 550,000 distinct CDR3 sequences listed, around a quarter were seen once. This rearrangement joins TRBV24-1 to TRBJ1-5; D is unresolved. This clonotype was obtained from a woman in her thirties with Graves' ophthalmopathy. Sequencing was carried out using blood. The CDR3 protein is CATSDLIARWPSDNQPQHF. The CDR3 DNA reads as TGTGCCACCAGTGATTTGATTGCCCGGTGGCCATCCGACAATCAGCCCCAGCATTTT.